Included here is one T cell receptor beta chain sequence, with context. The antigen remains unidentified. These data originate in a study of cytomegalovirus exposure and HLA in healthy donors. Findings and caveats of the study: According to the study, approximately 150 TCR beta chains were cytomegalovirus-associated. In vitro experiments confirmed that three CMV-associated chains were specific for CMV antigens. The TCR clusters that emerged in the first cohort tended, a later analysis found, to co-occur in the 120 or so validation repertoires.

The donors were part of the validation cohort, which consisted of about 120 subjects and was separate from the first cohort of 666 subjects. The data were produced by immunoSEQ multiplex PCR, yet TCRdb's version contains in-frame clones alone and is incomplete. Here the sample spans fewer than 140,000 clones, about 85% being singletons. The receptor comes from a woman in her late teens or twenties in good health and CMV-seropositive. Material: PBMCs.

The CDR3 DNA reads as TGTGCCAGCACACTACAGGGACGAGATACGCAGTATTTT. This sequence encodes CASTLQGRDTQYF. The chain links TRBV6-6 to TRBJ2-3; tentatively, D is TRBD1 (6 bases). Germline assignment: CDR1 MNHNY and CDR2 SVGAGI (reference sequence). CDR3 size: 13 residues. V gave up 7 bases and J gave up 5 bases, with 13 bases separating them.